The 15 T cell receptor beta chains below come from one sample, sequenced in a study of T cells expressing NK-cell markers. TCRdb re-called the 5' RACE reads; one entry per CDR3 protein, DNA not given. This sample's clone table lists 200,000 to 300,000 distinct CDR3 sequences. Sequenced material: blood T cells: a sorted CD56 or NKG2C T cell subset, CD4+ or CD8+ T cells, or bulk PBMC T cells (not recorded which). The receptors come from a man younger than 35 in good health.

V is TRBV5-1 and J is TRBJ1-5; TCRdb gives TRBD1 as the D gene, but with no DNA this cannot be confirmed. The CDR3 length is 16 residues. The germline V gene encodes CDR1 SGHRS and CDR2 YFSETQ. CDR3 loop: CASSPGTFAGNQPQHF.

The gene calls are TRBV30 and TRBJ1-1. The germline V gene has CDR1 GTSNPN and CDR2 SVGIG (reference sequence). The CDR3 is 15 residues long. This CDR3 is CAWTGGENRNTEAFF. The full variable domain, rest sourced from reference TRBV30 and TRBJ1-1, is SQTIHQWPATLVQPVGSPLSLECTVEGTSNPNLYWYRQAAGRGLQLLFYSVGIGQISSEVPQNLSASRPQDRQFILSSKKLLLSDSGFYLCAWTGGENRNTEAFFGQGTRLTVV.

The chain has TRBV29-1 and TRBJ1-1. Germline V lookup: CDR1 SQVTM, CDR2 ANQGSEA. This CDR3 contains 15 residues. This chain's CDR3 is CSVVPRAGPNTEAFF.

The chain uses TRBV2 and TRBJ2-5. The germline CDR1 and CDR2 sequences are SNHLY and FYNNEI. The CDR3 is made up of 13 amino acids. CDR3 amino acids: CASSVEKSGTQYF.

This rearrangement joins TRBV11-2 to TRBJ2-7; TCRdb's D call, TRBD2, is unchecked because there is no DNA. The CDR3 has 15 residues. The V gene's germline CDR1 is SGHAT and CDR2 FQNNGV. The CDR3: CASSPKDGRIKWQYF.

The V and J genes are TRBV5-1 and TRBJ2-1; TCRdb indicates TRBD1, and absent DNA this call remains unverified. CDR1 and CDR2 (germline): SGHRS, YFSETQ. The CDR3 is made up of 13 amino acids. The CDR3 spells CASSGLQGNEQFF. The whole variable domain, remainder taken from reference TRBV5-1 and TRBJ2-1, is KAGVTQTPRYLIKTRGQQVTLSCSPISGHRSVSWYQQTPGQGLQFLFEYFSETQRNKGNFPGRFSGRQFSNSRSEMNVSTLELGDSALYLCASSGLQGNEQFFGPGTRLTVL.

V is TRBV11-3 and J is TRBJ2-5. Germline CDR1 and CDR2: SGHNT and YENEEA. The CDR3 runs 14 residues. This CDR3 is CASSLPRRSETQYF.

The rearrangement uses TRBV12-3 or TRBV12-4 and TRBJ1-2; TCRdb designates TRBD1, a call that cannot be tested without DNA. The CDR3 is made up of 14 amino acids. CDR3 in amino acids: CATQPGQGVNGYTF.

The J gene is TRBJ2-7, the V gene TRBV6-2 or TRBV6-3; TCRdb outputs TRBD1, but without DNA this stays unchecked. The CDR3 contains 13 residues. The germline V gene encodes CDR1 MNHEY and CDR2 SVGEGT. CDR3 sequence reads: CASSYSGTVEQYF.

This chain uses TRBV7-7 with TRBJ2-2; the TRBD2 assignment by TCRdb is unverifiable without DNA. Germline loops: CDR1 SSHAT, CDR2 FNYEAQ (reference sequence). This CDR3 comprises 14 residues. CDR3 sequence: CASSLVEASGELFF.

This sequence joins TRBV3-1 and TRBJ2-2; TCRdb reports TRBD2, a call that lacks DNA to check it against. This CDR3 contains 17 residues. Germline CDR1 LGHDT, CDR2 YNNKEL (reference sequence). Here the CDR3 reads CASSQFLGSGRTGELFF.

CDR3 region: CSADTGYTDTQYF. This rearrangement joins TRBV29-1 to TRBJ2-3; the D call of TRBD1 rests on TCRdb alone, since no DNA is present to check it. In germline, CDR1 is SQVTM, CDR2 ANQGSEA. The CDR3 spans 13 residues.

This sequence joins TRBV6-5 and TRBJ1-1. This CDR3 is built from 16 residues. CDR1 MNHEY and CDR2 SVGAGI come from the germline V gene. The CDR3 is CASSYVSPGRNTEAFF.

The rearrangement joins TRBV29-1 to TRBJ1-1; without DNA, the TCRdb call of TRBD1 cannot be checked. CDR3 length: 16 residues. CDR1 is SQVTM and CDR2 is ANQGSEA in the germline V gene. This CDR3 reads CSVVFSGQTPHTEAFF.

The J gene is TRBJ1-5, the V gene TRBV11-1. The CDR3 has 13 residues. CDR1 is SGHAT, CDR2 FQDESV, per germline (reference sequence). CDR3 protein: CASSLGASEPQHF.